A single T cell receptor beta chain is shown here with its context. Its antigen remains unknown. The data stem from a study of cytomegalovirus exposure and HLA in healthy donors. Study-wide findings and caveats: There were reportedly fewer N-insertions in an Asian-associated ancestry cluster than the approximately 670-donor mean, in a later analysis. Earlier results showed most TCR beta V segments being productive about 87% or about 30% of the time.

Amplification used 60 Vbeta primers and 13 Jbeta primers. Authors' methods: In a later analysis, around 10 million of approximately 86 million unique beta chains occurred in at least two donors. Sequenced by immunoSEQ multiplex PCR; TCRdb stores in-frame clones only, minus some. V and J calls and clone size come straight from that table; D and trimming were deduced from the DNA. The sample contains about 190,000 clones, over 80% of which appear only once. The germline CDR1 and CDR2 sequences are SGHNT and YYREEE (reference sequence). V was pared by 4 bases and J by 0 bases, with 6 bases of the junction left unmatched. CDR3 length: 15 residues.

The chain recombines TRBV5-4 with TRBJ2-7; 8 nucleotides line up with TRBD1. The sequencing sample was made of PBMCs. The source of this sequence is a man aged 25 to 40 in good health and CMV-seronegative. The CDR3 spells CASSTRTGTSYEQYF. The CDR3 DNA reads TGTGCCAGCAGCACCCGGACAGGGACCTCCTACGAGCAGTACTTC.